These 11 T cell receptor beta chains came from one sample sequenced in a study of radiation and T cells in renal cell carcinoma. Stated time point: baseline pretreatment blood. The treatment denotes: 15 Gy SBRT to primary tumor, nephrectomy 4 weeks later. Assay used: immunoSEQ multiplex PCR; TCRdb lists only in-frame clones, some missing. The sample records 150,000 or so clones, 88% being singletons. The specimen was blood, collected from a patient whose treatment included radiotherapy and nephrectomy. Receptors were obtained from a woman in her 70s with renal cell carcinoma.

This sequence joins TRBV7-2 and TRBJ2-2; D is unresolved. V was pared by 6 bases and J by 7 bases, with 12 bases between. CDR3 size: 13 residues. Germline loops: CDR1 SGHTA, CDR2 FQGNSA. CDR3 bases: TGTGCCAGCAGGAAACCGGGCATCGGGGAGCTGTTTTTT. Amino acid sequence: CASRKPGIGELFF. The variable domain in full, completed from reference TRBV7-2 and TRBJ2-2, reads GAGVSQSPSNKVTEKGKDVELRCDPISGHTALYWYRQSLGQGLEFLIYFQGNSAPDKSGLPSDRFSAERTGGSVSTLTIQRTQQEDSAVYLCASRKPGIGELFFGEGSRLTVL.

The chain combines TRBV9 with TRBJ1-2, with a possible D match to TRBD1 (5 bases). The CDR3 extends over 14 amino acids. CDR1 and CDR2 from the germline V gene are SGDLS and YYNGEE. V lost 4 bases, J lost 3 bases, and 13 bases lay in between. CDR3 nucleotide sequence: TGTGCCAGCAGCTCCCACGGGGGTGACTATGGCTACACCTTC. Its protein product is CASSSHGGDYGYTF.

The J gene is TRBJ2-5, the V gene TRBV19; perhaps D is TRBD1 or TRBD2 (5 bases each). The CDR3 consists of 14 residues. Germline V gene lookup returns CDR1 LNHDA and CDR2 SQIVND (reference sequence). V was pared by 0 bases and J by 5 bases, with 10 bases between. The CDR3 sequence: CASSIEDWGETQYF. CDR3 coding DNA: TGTGCCAGTAGTATAGAGGACTGGGGGGAGACCCAGTACTTC.

The V call is TRBV30, the J call TRBJ2-5; perhaps TRBD2 as D (6 bases). With 1 base removed from V and 1 base from J, the gap between germline ends came to 10 bases. Germline V gene lookup returns CDR1 GTSNPN and CDR2 SVGIG (reference sequence). The CDR3 loop spans 14 amino acids. Here the CDR3 DNA reads TGTGCCTGGAGTGCAGGGACTCGCCAAGAGACCCAGTACTTC. The encoded protein is CAWSAGTRQETQYF.

J is TRBJ2-6 and V is TRBV27, with TRBD1 matching 9 bases. With 6 bases clipped from V and 0 bases from J, the junction kept 9 bases outside the gene matches. Per germline, CDR1 MNHEY and CDR2 SMNVEV (reference sequence). The CDR3 totals 18 residues. The CDR3 nucleotides read TGTGCCAGCAGCCTTATCGGGACAGGGCACTCTGGGGCCAACGTCCTGACTTTC. It encodes CASSLIGTGHSGANVLTF.

This sequence joins TRBV5-1 and TRBJ1-2, with 9 positions matching TRBD1. Germline V gene data show CDR1 as SGHRS and CDR2 as YFSETQ. The CDR3 spans 13 residues. Trimming cost V 4 bases and J 7 bases; bases outside gene matches: 5. The CDR3 loop reads CASSPDRGPGYTF. CDR3 nucleotide sequence: TGCGCCAGCAGCCCGGACAGGGGTCCTGGCTACACCTTC.

This chain joins TRBV7-9 and TRBJ2-7, with 9 bases matching TRBD1. This CDR3 region has 13 residues. Germline lookup yields CDR1 SEHNR and CDR2 FQNEAQ (reference sequence). With V trimmed by 5 bases and J by 1 base, 0 bases remained unmatched. The CDR3 region has the DNA TGTGCCAGCAGCGGACAGGGGTCCTACGAGCAGTACTTC. It codes for CASSGQGSYEQYF.

J is TRBJ2-7 and V is TRBV5-4, with D perhaps matching TRBD1 (6 bases). Germline V lookup: CDR1 SGHNT, CDR2 YYREEE (reference sequence). The CDR3 extends over 15 amino acids. V shed 2 bases and J shed 2 bases, with 14 bases lying between them. The CDR3 nucleotides read TGTGCCAGCAGCTTCGGGACACCTAATCCCTACGAGCAGTACTTC. It specifies CASSFGTPNPYEQYF.

This chain uses TRBV9 with TRBJ1-3; no reliable D call. The V end was cut by 3 bases, the J end by 2 bases, with 9 bases between. CDR3 length: 14 amino acids. Per germline, CDR1 SGDLS and CDR2 YYNGEE. CDR3 loop: CASSATATGNTIYF. CDR3 nucleotide sequence: TGTGCCAGCAGCGCAACAGCGACTGGAAACACCATATATTTT.

Judged by abundance, this clone is medium-sized (0.01 to 0.1%). The CDR3 region has the DNA TGTGCCAGCAGTGAATTAAGGGCCGGGGAGCTGTTTTTT. The encoded protein is CASSELRAGELFF. V and J are TRBV25-1 and TRBJ2-2, with no clear D. Germline assignment: CDR1 MGHDK and CDR2 SYGVNS. The CDR3 is 13 residues long. V lost 1 base and J 6 bases, leaving 6 bases between the germline ends.

The V call is TRBV13, the J call TRBJ1-3, with no clear D. Germline loops: CDR1 PRHDT, CDR2 FYEKMQ (reference sequence). V dropped 3 bases and J dropped 3 bases, with 9 bases sitting between them. There are 14 residues in the CDR3. The DNA for the CDR3 is TGTGCCAGCAGCTTCGGCAGGAGTGGAAACACCATATATTTT. This sequence encodes CASSFGRSGNTIYF. Variable domain in full (rest from reference TRBV13 and TRBJ1-3): AAGVIQSPRHLIKEKRETATLKCYPIPRHDTVYWYQQGPGQDPQFLISFYEKMQSDKGSIPDRFSAQQFSDYHSELNMSSLELGDSALYFCASSFGRSGNTIYFGEGSWLTVV.